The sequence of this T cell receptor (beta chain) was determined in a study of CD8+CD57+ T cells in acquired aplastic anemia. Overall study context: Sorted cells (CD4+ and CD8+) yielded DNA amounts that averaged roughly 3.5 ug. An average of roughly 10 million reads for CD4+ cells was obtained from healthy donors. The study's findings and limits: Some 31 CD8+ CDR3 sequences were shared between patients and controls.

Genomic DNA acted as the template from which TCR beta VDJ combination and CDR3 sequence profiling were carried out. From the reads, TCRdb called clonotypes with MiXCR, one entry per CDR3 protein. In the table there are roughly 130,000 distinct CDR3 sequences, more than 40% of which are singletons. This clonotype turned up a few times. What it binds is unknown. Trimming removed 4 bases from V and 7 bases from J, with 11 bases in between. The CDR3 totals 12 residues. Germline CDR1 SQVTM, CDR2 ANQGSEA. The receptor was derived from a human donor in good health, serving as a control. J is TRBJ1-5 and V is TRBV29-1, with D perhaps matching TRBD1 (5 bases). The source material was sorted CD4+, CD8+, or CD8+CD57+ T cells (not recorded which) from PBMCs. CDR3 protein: CSVGNQGQPQHF. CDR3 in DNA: TGCAGCGTTGGCAACCAGGGACAGCCCCAGCATTTT.